The T cell receptor (beta chain) described here comes from a study of Tregs in tolerant kidney transplant recipients. Study-wide results and caveats: Biological reproducibility was not directly addressed in this study.

Deletions cut 3 bases from V and 2 bases from J, with 3 bases between. This CDR3 region has 11 residues. Germline CDR1 reads SGHRS; CDR2 reads YFSETQ. Measured with immunoSEQ multiplex PCR; TCRdb has only the in-frame clones, and not every one. The data contain nearly 50,000 clones, roughly nine tenths of them singletons. Recipients received nonmyeloablative bone marrow transplants from related graft donors, with transient mixed chimerism. As regards this clone: Its antigen is unknown.

The chain links TRBV5-1 to TRBJ2-7, with D hard to call. The sequences come from CD8+ T cells from blood (PBMCs), collected 12 months after the transplant. This TCR was recovered from a human patient who received a combined kidney and bone marrow transplant. The T cells may partly be graft donor cells. CDR3 nucleotides: TGCGCCAGCAGCTCCGCCTACGAGCAGTACTTC. This codes for CASSSAYEQYF.